The sequence of this T cell receptor beta chain was determined in a study of blood T cell repertoires in COVID-19. Study-wide background: In each case, the material was cDNA or gDNA derived from T cells, B-cell-depleted T cells, or PBMCs.

Germline V gene lookup returns CDR1 LNHNV and CDR2 YYDKDF (reference sequence). Trimming stripped 1 base from V and 7 bases from J, with 7 bases between. The CDR3 contains 13 residues. Enrolled during active infection, Seattle patients were then followed longitudinally. Source study methods: Amplified reference gene primers provided the basis for estimating nucleated cell counts. The method was immunoSEQ multiplex PCR; TCRdb's version includes in-frame clones alone and lacks a portion of them. The V and J calls and clone size were taken over from that table, and D and trimming were inferred from the DNA. This table has around 84,000 clones, roughly 80% appearing once.

The chain couples TRBV15 to TRBJ1-4; D gene uncertain. This receptor was identified in a man in his 60s with COVID-19, enrolled during active disease. The material sequenced was peripheral blood. CDR3 sequence: CATSRGTGEKLFF. DNA for the CDR3: TGTGCCACCAGCAGAGGAACGGGTGAAAAACTGTTTTTT.